This record concerns one T cell receptor (beta chain) sequence. Its antigen is still unknown. The sample holds no much larger clone one base away, and base qualities are not on file. Using the deep immunoSEQ assay, multiplex PCR amplified TCR CDR3 regions from genomic DNA. Extracted genomic DNA from each cell subset was spread evenly across all wells of several immunoSEQ 96-well plates, with each plate serving as a replicate. For sorted subsets, approximately 200 ng of genomic DNA, equivalent to around 31,000 T cell genomes, went into each replicate PCR. Purified libraries were measured with a Qubit 3.0 fluorometer, size-checked on a Bioanalyzer 2100, and measured again with the KAPA Library Quantification kit. A separate single-read 150-cycle Illumina NextSeq 550 flow cell was used to sequence each immunoSEQ 96-well plate. On the study's bioinformatics: Because the immunoSEQ output held only junctional sequences and lacked quality scores, the filtering could not match the filtering applied to full-length reads. To assign V/J genes and CDR3, sequences were annotated using PyIR, a Python wrapper for IgBLAST v1.9, with IMGT germline references. Reads were removed for weak V/J assignments (E-value above 1e-6), missing CDR3, stop codons, out-of-frame junctions, or ambiguous translated residues. V3J clonotypes were defined as sequences sharing the same inferred V gene, J gene, and CDR3 amino acid sequence. The percentage overlap between two repertoires was calculated by dividing the number of shared unique clonotypes by the size of the smaller repertoire. Repertoire richness was assessed with RTK rarefaction, the Chao1 estimator, and Recon v2.1 estimates of unobserved clonotypes. Generation probabilities were computed with OLGA for all TCRbeta clonotypes obtained by the gDNA method from several donors. TCRdb stores this immuneACCESS table with in-frame sequences only. Part of the clones is absent; in the studies checked, under half of the shortfall reflects unresolved V genes, and no reason is known for the rest. That table gives V, J and clone size, and the DNA gave D and trimming. Present in this sample are approximately 640,000 clones, 90% of which were seen just once. The top ten clones comprise 30% to 40% of the sample.

This record comes from a study of shared clonotypes between healthy human individuals (dated by TCRdb to between 2020 and 2021). Context from the whole study: A couple of women and a few men aged 18 to 49 years were included in the cohort. For each donor, CD4 naive and CD4 memory were each given three plates, CD8 naive was given two plates, and CD8 memory was given one plate. Blood TCR repertoires of five healthy adults were deeply sequenced to estimate repertoire size and the extent of clonotype sharing between individuals. To increase sequencing depth and limit assay-specific biases, TCR repertoire library preparation and sequencing were carried out by different laboratories using diverse techniques. Leukapheresis yielded between about 0.9 and 9 billion PBMCs per donor. The study at large found these results: Estimated clonotype richness was generally larger for naive than for memory subsets. Because the study included only a small number of donors, the genetic and exposure-history diversity represented was limited. Pairwise subsampling indicated that sequencing depth was expected to affect the degree of clonotype sharing among donors. Higher generation probabilities were observed for clonotypes shared by all four sorted-subset donors than for non-shared clonotypes. Across a few donors, 5% to 6% of naive CD4, approximately 3.6% of naive CD8, roughly 2.3% of memory CD4, and over 0.35% of memory CD8 clonotypes were shared. Sampling was restricted to blood, and TCR repertoires in tissues likely differ from the TCR repertoires found in blood. Incomplete sequencing was indicated by rarefaction of sorted-subset datasets, despite the large sequencing depth.

The donors were healthy, HIV-negative adults with no recently reported acute infections or vaccinations. Only Caucasian adults living in Nashville, Tennessee, USA were represented among the donors. CD8 memory samples were composed of magnetically selected CD45RO+ cells combined with CCR7-negative CD45RA+ effector memory (TemRA) cells. Blood was obtained by leukapheresis, after which PBMCs were separated by Ficoll-Histopaque density gradient centrifugation and cryopreserved in liquid nitrogen vapor phase. Purity and quantity of every magnetically sorted T cell population were checked by analytical flow cytometry. Each sorted fraction had its genomic DNA isolated and then quantified by UV absorbance on a Nanodrop 2000c. The CDR3 spans 14 residues, from the cysteine through the phenylalanine. CDR3 DNA is the only sequence kept; it has 42 bases, read in frame from the first base. V is trimmed back by 6 bases and J by 8 bases, and the junction contains 8 bases that no gene match accounts for. CDR1 MNHEY and CDR2 SMNVEV were looked up in the germline V gene (reference sequence).

The source of this sequence is a man younger than 35 in good health. Some clones in this sample may be carry-over from other donors' samples. Sample: memory CD8+ T cells from PBMCs. The label giving this sample's cell subset or site can be read as: CD45RO+ cells pooled with CCR7-negative TemRA cells. The rearrangement joined TRBV27 to TRBJ2-1; 9 central nucleotides agree with TRBD1. The nucleotide sequence is TGTGCCAGCAGACTCACAGGGGGCGTATATGAGCAGTTCTTC. This yields the protein CASRLTGGVYEQFF.